These T cell receptor beta chains were read from a single sample in a study of blood T cell repertoires in COVID-19. Clones were read by immunoSEQ multiplex PCR, and TCRdb kept only the in-frame ones, dropping some. The table lists around 360,000 clones, about 87% of them singletons, with around 9.3% in the top ten. The sequenced sample was peripheral blood. Receptors were obtained from a woman under 40 with COVID-19, enrolled during active disease. CDR3s include the opening cysteine and the closing phenylalanine or tryptophan. A D gene is named only where the DNA matches it firmly. A row's size may be missing; if present it is once, few, many or a size class.

-,TRBV6-5,TRBJ2-3,-,CASSSGTRTDTQYF,TGTGCCAGCAGTTCCGGGACTCGCACAGATACGCAGTATTTT
TRBD1,TRBV18,TRBJ1-1,once,CASSPPRTGRTEAFF,TGTGCCAGCTCACCACCGAGGACAGGGAGGACTGAAGCTTTCTTT
-,TRBV12-3/TRBV12-4,TRBJ1-2,-,CASSSGDTVVSTF,TGTGCCAGCAGTTCTGGGGACACGGTGGTATCCACCTTC
-,TRBV3-1/TRBV3-2,TRBJ2-4,-,CASSHYRDRTKNIQYF,TGTGCCAGCAGCCATTATCGAGACAGGACCAAAAACATTCAGTACTTC
-,TRBV4-3,TRBJ2-4,-,CASSQEIGSNIQYF,TGCGCCAGCAGCCAAGAAATCGGGAGTAACATTCAGTACTTC
-,TRBV5-6,TRBJ2-2,few,CASSWGRDSGELFF,TGTGCCAGCAGCTGGGGGCGGGACAGCGGGGAGCTGTTTTTT
TRBD1,TRBV5-1,TRBJ2-1,-,CASRLQGAGYNEQFF,TGCGCCAGCAGACTCCAGGGGGCGGGGTACAATGAGCAGTTCTTC
-,TRBV29-1,TRBJ1-1,-,CSVVIGGNTEAFF,TGCAGCGTTGTGATAGGGGGGAACACTGAAGCTTTCTTT
TRBD2,TRBV4-1,TRBJ2-1,-,CASSQVWASSGRNEQFF,TGCGCCAGCAGCCAAGTTTGGGCGTCTAGCGGGAGAAATGAGCAGTTCTTC
-,TRBV6-5,TRBJ2-1,-,CASSRTAGDEQFF,TGTGCCAGCAGCCGGACAGCCGGGGATGAGCAGTTCTTC
-,TRBV21-1,TRBJ2-1,-,CASRNEQFF,TGTGCCAGCCGGAATGAGCAGTTCTTC
TRBD1,TRBV6-5,TRBJ1-1,-,CASSYGQDMNTEAFF,TGTGCCAGCAGTTACGGACAGGACATGAACACTGAAGCTTTCTTT
TRBD1,TRBV2,TRBJ1-2,-,CASSDRQGRGYTF,TGTGCCAGCAGTGACCGACAGGGCCGAGGCTACACCTTC
-,TRBV29-1,TRBJ2-1,-,CSVEFPEYRNNEQFF,TGCAGCGTTGAGTTCCCGGAGTATAGGAACAATGAGCAGTTCTTC
TRBD2,TRBV6-5,TRBJ2-1,-,CASGLAVYNEQFF,TGTGCCAGCGGACTAGCGGTATACAATGAGCAGTTCTTC
TRBD2,TRBV7-2,TRBJ2-1,-,CASSYSGKRNNEQFF,TGTGCCAGCAGTTATAGCGGGAAAAGGAACAATGAGCAGTTCTTC
TRBD2,TRBV7-2,TRBJ2-7,-,CASSRTSGRFEQYF,TGTGCCAGCAGCCGGACTAGCGGGAGGTTCGAGCAGTACTTC
TRBD1,TRBV6-5,TRBJ2-7,-,CASSPGQGTDEQYF,TGTGCCAGCAGTCCAGGACAGGGAACGGACGAGCAGTACTTC
-,TRBV6-5,TRBJ2-5,-,CASSYSGENRETQYF,TGTGCCAGCAGTTACTCGGGCGAGAATAGGGAGACCCAGTACTTC
-,TRBV2,TRBJ1-5,-,CASSGRAGEKGPQHF,TGTGCCAGCAGTGGTAGAGCAGGGGAGAAAGGGCCCCAGCATTTT
-,TRBV9,TRBJ2-7,-,CASSVGGSEVYEQYF,TGTGCCAGCAGCGTAGGGGGTTCGGAGGTCTACGAGCAGTACTTC
-,TRBV13,TRBJ2-5,-,CASSAGQSFLETQYF,TGTGCCAGCAGCGCGGGACAGAGCTTCCTCGAGACCCAGTACTTC
-,TRBV7-6,TRBJ2-7,-,CASSLGGRSSYEQYF,TGTGCCAGCAGCTTAGGTGGTCGCAGCTCCTACGAGCAGTACTTC
-,TRBV6-5,TRBJ2-3,-,CASSTTGSTDTQYF,TGTGCCAGCAGTACCACCGGTAGCACAGATACGCAGTATTTT
TRBD1,TRBV3-1/TRBV3-2,TRBJ2-7,once,CASKGGASYEQYF,TGTGCCAGTAAAGGGGGCGCTTCCTACGAGCAGTACTTC
TRBD2,TRBV5-1,TRBJ2-2,once,CASRGGSDTGELFF,TGCGCCAGCAGGGGCGGGAGCGACACCGGGGAGCTGTTTTTT
-,TRBV27,TRBJ1-2,-,CASSPRGSYGYTF,TGTGCCAGCAGTCCCAGGGGCTCCTATGGCTACACCTTC
TRBD1,TRBV7-9,TRBJ2-7,-,CASSTGAISYEQYF,TGTGCCAGCAGTACAGGGGCTATCTCCTACGAGCAGTACTTC
-,TRBV6-2/TRBV6-3,TRBJ1-1,-,CASSGFLVSEAFF,TGTGCCAGCAGTGGCTTTCTGGTGTCTGAAGCTTTCTTT
-,TRBV3-1/TRBV3-2,TRBJ2-3,-,CASSQDADTQYF,TGTGCCAGCAGCCAAGACGCAGATACGCAGTATTTT
TRBD2,TRBV5-6,TRBJ2-1,once,CASSRLTSGRANEQFF,TGTGCCAGCAGCCGCCTGACTAGCGGGAGGGCAAATGAGCAGTTCTTC
TRBD2,TRBV9,TRBJ2-3,-,CASSVWEGKRTDTQYF,TGTGCCAGCAGCGTATGGGAGGGGAAGAGGACAGATACGCAGTATTTT
-,TRBV3-1/TRBV3-2,TRBJ1-4,-,CASSQGYPTDWGDEKLFF,TGTGCCAGCAGCCAAGGGTATCCGACTGACTGGGGGGATGAAAAACTGTTTTTT
-,TRBV29-1,TRBJ1-1,-,CSIVSGEGRLTEAFF,TGCAGCATAGTATCTGGGGAGGGGCGCCTCACTGAAGCTTTCTTT
TRBD1,TRBV10-3,TRBJ2-5,-,CAMTGEETQYF,TGTGCCATGACAGGGGAAGAGACCCAGTACTTC
TRBD1,TRBV19,TRBJ2-7,once,CASSSGTANYEQYF,TGTGCCAGTAGTTCCGGGACAGCTAACTACGAGCAGTACTTC
TRBD1,TRBV6-1,TRBJ2-5,-,CASSETGQGWQETQYF,TGTGCCAGCAGTGAAACGGGACAGGGCTGGCAAGAGACCCAGTACTTC
-,TRBV28,TRBJ2-3,-,CASSLQAIQADTQYF,TGTGCCAGCAGTTTGCAGGCTATTCAGGCGGATACGCAGTATTTT
TRBD2,TRBV5-1,TRBJ2-1,-,CASSSLAGASYNEQFF,TGCGCCAGCAGCTCCTTAGCGGGGGCCTCCTACAATGAGCAGTTCTTC
TRBD2,TRBV7-9,TRBJ2-5,-,CASSQIIRLAGQETQYF,TGTGCCAGCAGCCAAATCATCCGACTAGCGGGCCAAGAGACCCAGTACTTC
-,TRBV5-5,TRBJ1-4,few,CASSLWAGLREKLFF,TGTGCCAGCAGCTTGTGGGCAGGGTTGAGAGAAAAACTGTTTTTT
TRBD1,TRBV29-1,TRBJ2-2,-,CSASPGTGGTGELFF,TGCAGCGCCTCCCCGGGGACAGGGGGCACCGGGGAGCTGTTTTTT
TRBD2,TRBV11-3,TRBJ2-7,once,CASSLGLAGSYEQYF,TGTGCCAGCAGCTTGGGACTAGCGGGCTCCTACGAGCAGTACTTC
-,TRBV7-3,TRBJ2-3,-,CASSSDIASTDTQYF,TGTGCCAGCAGCTCGGACATCGCTAGCACAGATACGCAGTATTTT
-,TRBV13,TRBJ2-1,-,CASSTGPRGDEQFF,TGTGCCAGCAGCACGGGACCCAGGGGCGATGAGCAGTTCTTC
-,TRBV5-1,TRBJ2-6,-,CASRDTGTGANVLTF,TGCGCCAGCAGAGATACAGGGACTGGGGCCAACGTCCTGACTTTC
-,TRBV24-1,TRBJ2-2,once,CATSDPSQGNTGELFF,TGTGCCACCAGTGATCCGTCTCAGGGTAACACCGGGGAGCTGTTTTTT
TRBD1,TRBV28,TRBJ2-4,-,CASSRDRGISFAKNIQYF,TGTGCCAGCAGTCGCGACAGGGGGATCAGTTTCGCCAAAAACATTCAGTACTTC
-,TRBV28,TRBJ1-6,-,CASTVRNSPLHF,TGTGCCAGCACGGTTCGTAATTCACCCCTCCACTTT
TRBD1,TRBV19,TRBJ1-1,-,CASSPAVGQTGQGFAFF,TGTGCCAGTAGTCCCGCAGTGGGACAGACGGGACAGGGGTTTGCTTTCTTT
TRBD2,TRBV5-8,TRBJ2-7,-,CASRPLAGAYEQYF,TGTGCCAGCAGGCCTCTAGCGGGAGCCTACGAGCAGTACTTC
TRBD2,TRBV6-5,TRBJ2-7,-,CASSRGGSEQYF,TGTGCCAGCTCTCGGGGAGGGAGCGAGCAGTACTTC
-,TRBV2,TRBJ1-2,-,CASGQSARGYGYTF,TGTGCCAGCGGTCAGAGCGCCAGGGGCTATGGCTACACCTTC
TRBD2,TRBV27,TRBJ2-2,once,CASSPAAGVGGELFF,TGTGCCAGCAGTCCGGCAGCGGGAGTGGGCGGGGAGCTGTTTTTT
TRBD2,TRBV6-4,TRBJ2-7,few,CASSVTAGNSYEQYF,TGTGCCAGCAGTGTGACAGCGGGGAACTCCTACGAGCAGTACTTC
TRBD2,TRBV6-1,TRBJ2-2,-,CASSVRTSGGTGELFF,TGTGCCAGCAGTGTAAGAACTAGCGGAGGGACCGGGGAGCTGTTTTTT
-,TRBV6-4,TRBJ2-5,-,CASSAPPEGLSPSLCYQYF,TGTGCCAGCAGTGCCCCCCCTGAAGGACTCTCTCCCTCTCTCTGTTACCAGTACTTC
TRBD1,TRBV6-5,TRBJ1-4,-,CASSKQGRPNEKLFF,TGTGCCAGCAGCAAACAGGGGAGGCCTAATGAAAAACTGTTTTTT